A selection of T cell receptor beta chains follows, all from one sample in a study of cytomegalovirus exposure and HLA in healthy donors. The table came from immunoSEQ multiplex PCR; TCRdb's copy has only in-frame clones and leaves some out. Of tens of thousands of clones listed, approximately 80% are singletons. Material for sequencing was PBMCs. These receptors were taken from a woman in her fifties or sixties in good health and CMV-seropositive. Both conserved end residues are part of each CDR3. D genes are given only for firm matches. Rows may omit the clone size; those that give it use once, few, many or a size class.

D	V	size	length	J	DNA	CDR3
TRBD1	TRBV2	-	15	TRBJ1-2	TGTGCCAGCAGTGAAGGGGGGCAGGGGGCGCGAGGCTACACCTTC	CASSEGGQGARGYTF
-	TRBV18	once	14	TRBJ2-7	TGTGCCAGCTCACCAAGGGGGGGTAGGTACGAGCAGTACTTC	CASSPRGGRYEQYF
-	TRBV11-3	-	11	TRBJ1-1	TGTGCCAGCAGCTCAGGGTCTGAAGCTTTCTTT	CASSSGSEAFF
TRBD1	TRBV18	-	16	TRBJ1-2	TGTGCCAGCTCACCACCCGCTAGCAGGGGGCTAAATGGCTACACCTTC	CASSPPASRGLNGYTF
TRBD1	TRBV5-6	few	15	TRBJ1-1	TGTGCCAGCAGAAGGGACAGGGGCCTGGGGACTGAAGCTTTCTTT	CASRRDRGLGTEAFF
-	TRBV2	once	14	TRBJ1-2	TGTGCCAGCAGCCAACAGGGTAGTAATGGTGGCTACACCTTC	CASSQQGSNGGYTF
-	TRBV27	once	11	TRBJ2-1	TGTGCCAGCACATCCGAGGATGAGCAGTTCTTC	CASTSEDEQFF
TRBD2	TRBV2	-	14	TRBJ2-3	TGTGCCAGCAACCCAGCGGGGGGCCGTGATACGCAGTATTTT	CASNPAGGRDTQYF
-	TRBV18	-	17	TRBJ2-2	TGTGCCAGCTCACCTCTCGCGGACAGCCAAAACACCGGGGAGCTGTTTTTT	CASSPLADSQNTGELFF
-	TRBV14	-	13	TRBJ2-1	TGTGCCAGCAGCCACGGCTCCTACAATGAGCAGTTCTTC	CASSHGSYNEQFF
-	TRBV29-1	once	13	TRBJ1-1	TGCAGCGTTGGTCGCAGGGCCAACACTGAAGCTTTCTTT	CSVGRRANTEAFF
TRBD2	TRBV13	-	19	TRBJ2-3	TGTGCCAGCACCAGAGGGACTAGCGGATATCTTGGAAGCACAGATACGCAGTATTTT	CASTRGTSGYLGSTDTQYF
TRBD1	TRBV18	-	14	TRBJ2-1	TGTGCCAGCTCCCAGGGGGCCTCCTACAATGAGCAGTTCTTC	CASSQGASYNEQFF
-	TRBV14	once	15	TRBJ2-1	TGTGCCAGCAGCCAAGGGGTCAGGCCAATTGATGAGCAGTTCTTC	CASSQGVRPIDEQFF
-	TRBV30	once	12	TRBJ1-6	TGTGCCTGGAGTGTACTGAATTCACCCCTCCACTTT	CAWSVLNSPLHF
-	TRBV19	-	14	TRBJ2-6	TGTGCCAGTAACAATCCCCCTGGGGCCAACGTCCTGACTTTC	CASNNPPGANVLTF
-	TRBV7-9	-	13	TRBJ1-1	TGTTCCAGCAGCTTAGTTCAGGGCACTGAAGCTTTCTTT	CSSSLVQGTEAFF
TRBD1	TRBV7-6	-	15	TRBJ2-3	TGTGCCAGCAGCGGGACAGGGTTGGGCACAGATACGCAGTATTTT	CASSGTGLGTDTQYF
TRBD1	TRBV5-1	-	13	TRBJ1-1	TGCGCCAGCAGCTTGACAGGGGGGACTGAAGCTTTCTTT	CASSLTGGTEAFF
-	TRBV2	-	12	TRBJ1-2	TGTGCCAGACTTGGGGGGGCTGGTGGCTACACCTTC	CARLGGAGGYTF